This T cell receptor (beta chain) originates from a study of blood T cell repertoires in COVID-19. About the research overall: Whether acute or convalescent, the COVID-19 samples came from the United States, Italy and Spain. Sources were T cells, B-cell-depleted T cells, or PBMCs; the material itself was cDNA or gDNA.

Authors' analysis steps: By means of reference gene primer amplification, nucleated cell counts were estimated. Generated by immunoSEQ multiplex PCR, the TCRdb table keeps only in-frame clones and is missing some. D and trimming come from the DNA, and the V and J calls and clone size come from that table. The data contain 100,000 to 150,000 clones, around 87% of them seen just once; the ten biggest clones take up 2% to 2.5%. V gave up 1 base and J gave up 6 bases, with 13 bases separating them. The germline V gene has CDR1 SQVTM and CDR2 ANQGSEA. CDR3 length: 13 amino acids. The sequenced material came from peripheral blood. This receptor was obtained from a man between 65 and 79 years old with active COVID-19. The chain is built from TRBV29-1 and TRBJ2-7, with D perhaps matching TRBD1 (6 bases). The chain's CDR3 is CSVEGQGSGEQYF. The CDR3, as DNA: TGCAGCGTTGAAGGGCAGGGGTCGGGCGAGCAGTACTTC.